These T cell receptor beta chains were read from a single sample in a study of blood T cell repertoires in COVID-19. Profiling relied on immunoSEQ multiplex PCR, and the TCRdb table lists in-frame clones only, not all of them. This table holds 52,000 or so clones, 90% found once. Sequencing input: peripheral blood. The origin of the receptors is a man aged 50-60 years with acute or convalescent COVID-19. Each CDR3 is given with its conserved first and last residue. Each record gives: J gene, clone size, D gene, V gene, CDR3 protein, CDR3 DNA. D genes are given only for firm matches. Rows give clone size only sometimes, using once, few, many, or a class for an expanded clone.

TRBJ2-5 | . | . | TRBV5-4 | CASSFQGTETQYF | TGTGCCAGCAGCTTCCAGGGTACAGAGACCCAGTACTTC
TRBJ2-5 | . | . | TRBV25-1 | CASSQDGSREETQYF | TGTGCCAGCAGTCAAGACGGCTCTAGAGAAGAGACCCAGTACTTC
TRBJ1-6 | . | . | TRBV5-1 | CASTYGTNFSPLHF | TGCGCCAGCACCTACGGGACAAACTTTTCACCCCTCCACTTT
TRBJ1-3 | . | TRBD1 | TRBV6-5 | CASSPQGAGNTIYF | TGTGCCAGCAGTCCACAGGGGGCTGGAAACACCATATATTTT
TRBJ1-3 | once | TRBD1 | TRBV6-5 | CASTRTGAGNTIYF | TGTGCCAGCACCCGGACAGGAGCCGGAAACACCATATATTTT
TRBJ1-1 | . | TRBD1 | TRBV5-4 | CASSPQGATNYLRAFF | TGTGCCAGCAGCCCTCAGGGGGCGACGAATTATTTAAGAGCTTTCTTT
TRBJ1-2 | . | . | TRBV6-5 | CASRFGLNGYTF | TGTGCCAGCAGATTCGGACTGAATGGCTACACCTTC
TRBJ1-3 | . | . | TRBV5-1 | CASSLSSTAGNTIYF | TGCGCCAGCAGCTTGAGCAGTACAGCTGGAAACACCATATATTTT
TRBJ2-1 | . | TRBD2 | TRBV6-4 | CASSLGSGSVNEQFF | TGTGCCAGCAGCCTCGGTAGCGGGAGTGTTAATGAGCAGTTCTTC
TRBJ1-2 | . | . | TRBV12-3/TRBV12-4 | CASSIQGYLTF | TGTGCCAGCAGTATTCAGGGATACCTCACCTTC
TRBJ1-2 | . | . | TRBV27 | CASSVSGLSNYGYTF | TGTGCCAGCAGCGTATCGGGACTCTCTAACTATGGCTACACCTTC
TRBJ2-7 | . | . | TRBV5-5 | CASSSLGVSYEQYF | TGTGCCAGCAGCTCTTTAGGGGTCTCCTACGAGCAGTACTTC
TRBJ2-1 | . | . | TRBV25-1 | CASSDPTPGDYNEQFF | TGTGCCAGCAGTGACCCTACCCCGGGGGACTACAATGAGCAGTTCTTC
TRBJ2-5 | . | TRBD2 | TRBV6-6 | CASSRTSMGQETQYF | TGTGCCAGCAGTAGGACTAGTATGGGGCAAGAGACCCAGTACTTC
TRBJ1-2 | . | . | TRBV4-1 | CASSQDQGSVAGYTF | TGCGCCAGCAGCCAAGATCAGGGGTCGGTCGCTGGCTACACCTTC
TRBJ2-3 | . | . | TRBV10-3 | CAISGGGVITDTQYF | TGTGCCATCAGTGGTGGGGGCGTCATCACAGATACGCAGTATTTT
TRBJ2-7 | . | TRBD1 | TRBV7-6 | CASSLGTGETYEQYF | TGTGCCAGCAGCTTGGGGACAGGGGAGACCTACGAGCAGTACTTC
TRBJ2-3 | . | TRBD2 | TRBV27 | CASSPRAGTTDTQYF | TGTGCCAGCAGCCCTCGAGCGGGAACCACAGATACGCAGTATTTT
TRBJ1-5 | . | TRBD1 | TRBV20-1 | CSASTGAKNQPQHF | TGCAGTGCTAGTACAGGGGCTAAGAATCAGCCCCAGCATTTT
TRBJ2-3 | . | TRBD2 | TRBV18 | CASSPLAASTDTQYF | TGTGCCAGCTCACCCCTAGCGGCCAGCACAGATACGCAGTATTTT
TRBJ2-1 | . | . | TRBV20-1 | CSARIYGEQFF | TGCAGTGCTAGAATATACGGGGAGCAGTTCTTC
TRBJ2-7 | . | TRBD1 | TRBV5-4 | CASSARDSSYEQYF | TGTGCCAGCAGCGCCCGGGACAGTTCCTACGAGCAGTACTTC
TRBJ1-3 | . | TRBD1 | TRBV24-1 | CATSDGQGTGNTIYF | TGTGCCACCAGTGACGGACAGGGTACTGGAAACACCATATATTTT
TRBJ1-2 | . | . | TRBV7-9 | CASGEAGDYGYTF | TGTGCCAGCGGCGAGGCAGGGGACTATGGCTACACCTTC
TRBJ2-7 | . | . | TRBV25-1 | CASSDGISYEQYF | TGTGCCAGCAGTGACGGTATTTCCTACGAGCAGTACTTC
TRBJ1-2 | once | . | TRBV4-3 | CASSQDSGYNYGYTF | TGCGCCAGCAGCCAAGATTCAGGATATAACTATGGCTACACCTTC
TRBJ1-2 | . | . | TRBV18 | CASSPPSVYGYTF | TGTGCCAGCTCACCACCGAGTGTCTATGGCTACACCTTC
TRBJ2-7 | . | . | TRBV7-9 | CALSLANSYEQYF | TGTGCCTTATCCCTAGCGAACTCCTACGAGCAGTACTTC
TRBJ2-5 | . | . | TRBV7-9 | CASSLETRGETQYF | TGTGCCAGCAGCTTAGAAACCAGGGGTGAGACCCAGTACTTC
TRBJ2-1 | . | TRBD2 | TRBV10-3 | CAIRRTSGSFDEQFF | TGTGCCATCCGCAGGACTAGCGGGAGTTTCGATGAGCAGTTCTTC
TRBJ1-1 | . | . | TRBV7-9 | CASKSTVNTEAFF | TGTGCCAGCAAGTCAACGGTGAACACTGAAGCTTTCTTT
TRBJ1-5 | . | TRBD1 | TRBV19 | CASSWDRDQPQHF | TGTGCCAGTAGTTGGGACAGGGATCAGCCCCAGCATTTT
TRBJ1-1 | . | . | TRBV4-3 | CASSQDPRTAPGAFF | TGCGCCAGCAGCCAAGACCCCAGGACAGCACCGGGCGCTTTCTTT
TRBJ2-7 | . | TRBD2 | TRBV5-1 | CASSLGTSDTYEQYF | TGCGCCAGCAGCCTCGGGACTAGCGATACCTACGAGCAGTACTTC
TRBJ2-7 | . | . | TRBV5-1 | CASSLELDSYEQYF | TGCGCCAGCAGCTTGGAACTAGACTCCTACGAGCAGTACTTC
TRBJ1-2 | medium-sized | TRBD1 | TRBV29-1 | CSVKLMVGQGDGYTF | TGCAGCGTCAAATTGATGGTGGGACAGGGTGACGGCTACACCTTC
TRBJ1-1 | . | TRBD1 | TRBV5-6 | CASSLDRGHSEAFF | TGTGCCAGCAGTCTAGACAGGGGGCACTCTGAAGCTTTCTTT
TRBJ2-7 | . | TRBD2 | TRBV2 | CAGGLAGGSYEQYF | TGTGCCGGCGGACTAGCGGGAGGATCCTACGAGCAGTACTTC
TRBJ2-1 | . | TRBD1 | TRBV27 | CASSLSRAGGKYEQFF | TGTGCCAGCAGTTTAAGTAGGGCAGGGGGAAAATATGAGCAGTTCTTC
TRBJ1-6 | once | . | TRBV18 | CASSPIVQGSGSYNSPLHF | TGTGCCAGCTCACCAATTGTCCAGGGGAGTGGGTCTTATAATTCACCCCTCCACTTT
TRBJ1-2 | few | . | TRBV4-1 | CASSPLGGPDGYTF | TGCGCCAGCAGCCCGCTGGGGGGGCCCGATGGCTACACCTTC
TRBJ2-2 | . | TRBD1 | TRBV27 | CASSLGRPDRYTGELFF | TGTGCCAGCAGTTTAGGCAGACCGGACAGGTACACCGGGGAGCTGTTTTTT
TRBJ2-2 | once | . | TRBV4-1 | CASSQPQGLGTGELFF | TGCGCCAGCAGCCAACCCCAGGGGCTCGGCACCGGGGAGCTGTTTTTT
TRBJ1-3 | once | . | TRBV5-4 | CASSREGYGNTIYF | TGTGCCAGCAGCCGAGAGGGATACGGAAACACCATATATTTT
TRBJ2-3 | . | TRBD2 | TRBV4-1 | CASSQVTGRLAGGSTDTQYF | TGCGCCAGCAGCCAGGTAACAGGGCGCCTAGCGGGAGGGAGCACAGATACGCAGTATTTT
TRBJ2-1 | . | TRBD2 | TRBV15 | CATSGVAGRSYNEQFF | TGTGCCACCAGCGGCGTAGCGGGAAGGTCCTACAATGAGCAGTTCTTC
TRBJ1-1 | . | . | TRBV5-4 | CASSKKNPGGYTEAFF | TGTGCCAGCAGTAAAAAAAACCCGGGAGGGTACACTGAAGCTTTCTTT
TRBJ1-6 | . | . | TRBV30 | CAWSLRRGYGNSPLHF | TGTGCCTGGAGTCTAAGACGAGGATATGGTAATTCACCCCTCCACTTT
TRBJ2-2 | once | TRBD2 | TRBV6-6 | CASSYSTSGNTGELFF | TGTGCCAGCAGTTACTCGACTAGCGGGAACACCGGGGAGCTGTTTTTT
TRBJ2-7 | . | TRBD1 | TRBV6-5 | CASSYHGQGREQYF | TGTGCCAGCAGTTACCACGGACAGGGGCGCGAGCAGTACTTC
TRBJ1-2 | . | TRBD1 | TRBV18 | CASSPLSSAFGQGASSYGYTF | TGTGCCAGCTCACCACTTTCCTCCGCGTTTGGACAGGGGGCGAGTAGCTATGGCTACACCTTC
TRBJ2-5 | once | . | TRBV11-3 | CASSLDRGWTQETQYF | TGTGCCAGCAGCTTAGATAGGGGTTGGACGCAAGAGACCCAGTACTTC
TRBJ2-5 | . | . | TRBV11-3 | CASSVVLGGEGETQYF | TGTGCCAGCAGCGTGGTGTTAGGGGGGGAAGGAGAGACCCAGTACTTC
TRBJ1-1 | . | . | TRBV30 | CAWSVHSGVPRRGF | TGTGCCTGGAGTGTACACTCAGGGGTCCCTAGGCGAGGGTTT
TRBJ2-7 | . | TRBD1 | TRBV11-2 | CASSLGQGVGEQYF | TGTGCCAGCAGCTTGGGACAGGGGGTAGGTGAGCAGTACTTC
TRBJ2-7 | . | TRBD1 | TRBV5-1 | CASSPDRTLSQYF | TGCGCCAGCAGCCCGGACAGGACCCTTAGCCAGTACTTC
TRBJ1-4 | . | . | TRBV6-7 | CASSDREKLFF | TGTGCCAGCAGTGACAGGGAAAAACTGTTTTTT
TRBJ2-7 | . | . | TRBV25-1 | CASSAGAESYEQYF | TGTGCCAGCAGTGCAGGGGCTGAATCCTACGAGCAGTACTTC
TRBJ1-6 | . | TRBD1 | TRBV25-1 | CASSDLPDRDNSPLHF | TGTGCCAGCAGTGACCTACCGGACAGGGATAATTCACCCCTCCACTTT